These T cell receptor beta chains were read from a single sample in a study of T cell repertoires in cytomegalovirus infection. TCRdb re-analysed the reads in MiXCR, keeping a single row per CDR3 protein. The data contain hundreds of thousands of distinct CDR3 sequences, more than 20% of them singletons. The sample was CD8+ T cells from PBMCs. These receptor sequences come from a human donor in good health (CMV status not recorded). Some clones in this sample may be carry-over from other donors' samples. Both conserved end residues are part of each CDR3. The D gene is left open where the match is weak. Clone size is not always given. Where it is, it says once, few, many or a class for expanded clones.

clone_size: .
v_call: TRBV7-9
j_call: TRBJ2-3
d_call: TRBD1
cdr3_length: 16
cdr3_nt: TGTGCCAGCAGTTCACCAACAGGGGGCTTGACAGATACGCAGTATTTT
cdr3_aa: CASSSPTGGLTDTQYF

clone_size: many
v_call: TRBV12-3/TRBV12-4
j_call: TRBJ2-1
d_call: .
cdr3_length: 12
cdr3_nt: TGTGCCAGCAGTCCTTCTGACAATGAGCAGTTCTTC
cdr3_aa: CASSPSDNEQFF

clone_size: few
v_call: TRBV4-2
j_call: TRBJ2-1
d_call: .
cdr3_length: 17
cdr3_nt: TGTGCCAGCAGCCAATCCGGGGGGGACAGGGCATTCTACGAGCAGTTCTTC
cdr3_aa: CASSQSGGDRAFYEQFF

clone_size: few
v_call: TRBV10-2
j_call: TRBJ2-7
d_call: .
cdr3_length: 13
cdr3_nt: TGCGCCAGCAGTGCAATCGACTCCTACGAGCAGTACTTC
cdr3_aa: CASSAIDSYEQYF

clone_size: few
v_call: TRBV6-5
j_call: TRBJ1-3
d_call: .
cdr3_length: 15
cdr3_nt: TGTGCCAGCAGTTACTCTAGGGGCTCTGGAAACACCATATATTTT
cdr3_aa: CASSYSRGSGNTIYF

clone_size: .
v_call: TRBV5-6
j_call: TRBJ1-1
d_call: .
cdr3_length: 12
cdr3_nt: TGTGCCAGCGCCGGGGCACTAGCGGAAGCTTTCTTT
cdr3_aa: CASAGALAEAFF

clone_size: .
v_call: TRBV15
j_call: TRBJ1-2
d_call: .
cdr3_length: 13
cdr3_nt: TGTGCCACCAGCCAGGCGGGGTACTATGGCTACACCTTC
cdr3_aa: CATSQAGYYGYTF

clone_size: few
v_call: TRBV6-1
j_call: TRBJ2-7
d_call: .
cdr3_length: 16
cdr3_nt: TGTGCCAGCAGTGATGTCCCAGACAGGATTCCCTACGAGCAGTACTTC
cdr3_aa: CASSDVPDRIPYEQYF

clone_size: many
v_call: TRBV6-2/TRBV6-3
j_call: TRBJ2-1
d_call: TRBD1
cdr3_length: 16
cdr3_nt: TGTGCCAGCAGTTACGACGGGACAGGGGGTTACAATGAGCAGTTCTTC
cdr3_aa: CASSYDGTGGYNEQFF

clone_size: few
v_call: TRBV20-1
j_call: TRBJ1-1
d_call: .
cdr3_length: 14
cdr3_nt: TGCAGTGCTGTGTCCCGGGACAAGAACACTGAAGCTTTCTTT
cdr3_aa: CSAVSRDKNTEAFF

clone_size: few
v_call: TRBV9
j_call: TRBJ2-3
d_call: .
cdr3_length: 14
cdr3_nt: TGTGCCAGCAGCGTAGCTGGGGCCGCAGATACGCAGTATTTT
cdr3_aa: CASSVAGAADTQYF

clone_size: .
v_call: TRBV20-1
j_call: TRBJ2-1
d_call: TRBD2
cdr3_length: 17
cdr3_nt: TGCAGTGCTAGAGATCATATGGCTAGCGGGGGGGTTTATGAGCAGTTCTTC
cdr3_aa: CSARDHMASGGVYEQFF

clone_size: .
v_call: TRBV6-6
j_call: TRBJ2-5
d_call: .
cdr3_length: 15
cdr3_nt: TGTGCCAGCAGTTACCCACAGGGAGTCCAAGAGACCCAGTACTTC
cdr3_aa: CASSYPQGVQETQYF

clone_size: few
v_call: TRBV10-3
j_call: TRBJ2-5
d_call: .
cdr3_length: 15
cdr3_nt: TGTGCCATCAGTGACCAGAATAAGGACCAAGAGACCCAGTACTTC
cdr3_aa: CAISDQNKDQETQYF

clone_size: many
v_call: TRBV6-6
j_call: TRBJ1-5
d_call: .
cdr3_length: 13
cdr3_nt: TGTGCCAGCAGTTACGAAGGGCTCCAGCCCCAGCATTTT
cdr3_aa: CASSYEGLQPQHF

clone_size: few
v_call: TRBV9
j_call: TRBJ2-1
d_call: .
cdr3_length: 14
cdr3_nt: TGTGCCAGCAGTCACCGAGGGGGGAGTGATGAGCAGTTCTTC
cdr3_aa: CASSHRGGSDEQFF

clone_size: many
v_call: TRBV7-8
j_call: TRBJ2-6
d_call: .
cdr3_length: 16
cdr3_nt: TGTGCCAGCAGCCCCCGGGGAGGTTCTGGGGCCAACGTCCTGACTTTC
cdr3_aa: CASSPRGGSGANVLTF

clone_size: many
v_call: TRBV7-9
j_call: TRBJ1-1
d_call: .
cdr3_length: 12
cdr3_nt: TGTGCCAGCAGCTTAGTGGAAACAGGGTGGGTCTTT
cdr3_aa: CASSLVETGWVF

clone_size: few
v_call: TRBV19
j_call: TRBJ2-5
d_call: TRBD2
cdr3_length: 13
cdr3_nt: TGTGCCAGTAGTATACTAGCGGAAGAGACCCAGTACTTC
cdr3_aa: CASSILAEETQYF

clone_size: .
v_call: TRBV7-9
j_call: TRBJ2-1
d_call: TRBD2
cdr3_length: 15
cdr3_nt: TGTGCCAGCAGCTTAGCCAGCGGGGGGCCCAATGAGCAGTTCTTC
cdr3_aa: CASSLASGGPNEQFF

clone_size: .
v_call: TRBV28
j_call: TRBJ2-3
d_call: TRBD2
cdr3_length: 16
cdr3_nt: TGTGCCAGCAGTCCGGGACTAGCTAGGCTCACAGATACGCAGTATTTT
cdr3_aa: CASSPGLARLTDTQYF

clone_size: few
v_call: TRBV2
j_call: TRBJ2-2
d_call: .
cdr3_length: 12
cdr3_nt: TGTGCCAGCAGGGTCAGAACCGGGGAGCTGTTTTTT
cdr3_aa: CASRVRTGELFF

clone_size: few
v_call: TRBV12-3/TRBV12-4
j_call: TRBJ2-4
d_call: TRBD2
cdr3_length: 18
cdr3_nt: TGTGCCAGCAGTTTAGTCCTAGCGGGAGCGTACGCCAAAAACATTCAGTACTTC
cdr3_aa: CASSLVLAGAYAKNIQYF

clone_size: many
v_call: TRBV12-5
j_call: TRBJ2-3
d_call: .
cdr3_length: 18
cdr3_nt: TGTGCTAGTGGTTTCCTACCGACAGGACCGGGTGGTACAGATACGCAGTATTTT
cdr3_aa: CASGFLPTGPGGTDTQYF

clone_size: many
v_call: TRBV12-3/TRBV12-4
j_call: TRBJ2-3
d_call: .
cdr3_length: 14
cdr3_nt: TGTGCCAGCAGTGACCGACGGGACGGAGATACGCAGTATTTT
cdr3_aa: CASSDRRDGDTQYF

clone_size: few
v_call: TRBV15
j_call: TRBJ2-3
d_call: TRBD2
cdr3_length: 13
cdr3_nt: TGTGCCACCAGCAGAGCGGGAGGAGATACGCAGTATTTT
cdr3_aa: CATSRAGGDTQYF

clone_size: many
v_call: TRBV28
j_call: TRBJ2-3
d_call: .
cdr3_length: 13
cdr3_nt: TGTGCCAGCAGTTTAATAGAGGGGGATACGCAGTATTTT
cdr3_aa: CASSLIEGDTQYF

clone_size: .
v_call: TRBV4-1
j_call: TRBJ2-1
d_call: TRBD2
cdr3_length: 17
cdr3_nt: TGCGCCAGCAGCCAAGGGGGAGCGGGGGGGCCCGACAATGAGCAGTTCTTC
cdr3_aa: CASSQGGAGGPDNEQFF

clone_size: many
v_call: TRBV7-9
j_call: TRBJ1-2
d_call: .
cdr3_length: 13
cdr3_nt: TGTGCCAGCAGCTTTTGGGAACCTGCCAGTTACACCTTC
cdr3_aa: CASSFWEPASYTF

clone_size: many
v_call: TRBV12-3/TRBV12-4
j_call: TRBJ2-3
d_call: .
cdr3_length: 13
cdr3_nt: TGTGCCAGCAAATCCGGGCCCGAAATAGAGCAGTATTTT
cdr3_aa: CASKSGPEIEQYF

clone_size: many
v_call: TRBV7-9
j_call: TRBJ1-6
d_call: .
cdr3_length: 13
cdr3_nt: TGTGCCAGCAGCATCAGTGCCAATTCACCCCTCCACTTT
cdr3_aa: CASSISANSPLHF

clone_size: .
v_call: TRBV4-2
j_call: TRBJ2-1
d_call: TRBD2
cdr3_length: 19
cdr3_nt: TGTGCCAGCAGCCAAGATGGACTAGCGGGGGGGACGGCCTACAATGAGCAGTTCTTC
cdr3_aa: CASSQDGLAGGTAYNEQFF

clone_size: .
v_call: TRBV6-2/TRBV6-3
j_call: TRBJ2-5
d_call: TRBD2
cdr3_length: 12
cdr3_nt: TGTGCCAGCATAGACGCGGGGGGGACCCAGTACTTC
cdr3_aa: CASIDAGGTQYF

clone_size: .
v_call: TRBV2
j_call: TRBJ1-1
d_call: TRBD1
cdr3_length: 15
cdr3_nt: TGTGCCAGCAGTGAATTTGGGACAGACAACACTGAAGCTTTCTTT
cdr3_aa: CASSEFGTDNTEAFF

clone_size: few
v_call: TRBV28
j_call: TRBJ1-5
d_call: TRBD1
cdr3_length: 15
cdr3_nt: TGTGCCAGCAGTTCTGACAGGGAAAGCAGTCAGCCCCAGCATTTT
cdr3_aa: CASSSDRESSQPQHF

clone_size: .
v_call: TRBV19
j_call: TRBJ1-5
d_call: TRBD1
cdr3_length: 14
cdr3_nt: TGTGCCAGTAGTCGACAGGGGTTTAGGCAGCCCCAGCATTTT
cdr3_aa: CASSRQGFRQPQHF

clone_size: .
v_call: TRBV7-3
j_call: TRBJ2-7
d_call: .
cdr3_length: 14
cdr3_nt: TGTACCAGCAGCCCTCCCGGGGTGGAGAACGAGCAGTACTTC
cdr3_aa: CTSSPPGVENEQYF

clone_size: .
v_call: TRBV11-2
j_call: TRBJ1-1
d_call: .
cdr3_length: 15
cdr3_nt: TGTGCCAGCAGCGCATATTCGGACAGAAACACTGAAGCTTTCTTT
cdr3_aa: CASSAYSDRNTEAFF

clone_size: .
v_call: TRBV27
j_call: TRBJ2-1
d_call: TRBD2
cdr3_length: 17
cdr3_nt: TGTGCCAGCAGTCCAGGACTAGCGGGCCCCCCCTACAATGAGCAGTTCTTC
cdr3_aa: CASSPGLAGPPYNEQFF

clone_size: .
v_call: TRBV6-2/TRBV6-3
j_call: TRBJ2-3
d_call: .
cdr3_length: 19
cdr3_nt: TGTGCCAGCAGCCTATCATTATTCTCAGGGAGAGGAGCAACAGATACGCAGTATTTT
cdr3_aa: CASSLSLFSGRGATDTQYF

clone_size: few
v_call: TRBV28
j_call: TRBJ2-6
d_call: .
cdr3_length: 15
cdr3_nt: TGTGCCAGCAGTTTATGGGACTCTGGGGCCAACGTCCTGACTTTC
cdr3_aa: CASSLWDSGANVLTF

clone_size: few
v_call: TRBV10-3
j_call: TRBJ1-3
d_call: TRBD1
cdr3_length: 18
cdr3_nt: TGTGCCATCCTTGTCCGGGACAGGACTACGAGCTCTGGAAACACCATATATTTT
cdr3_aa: CAILVRDRTTSSGNTIYF

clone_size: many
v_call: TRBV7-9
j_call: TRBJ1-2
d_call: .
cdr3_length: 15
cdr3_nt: TGTGCCAGCAGCCCCCTTAATCCGGGACCCTATGGCTACACCTTC
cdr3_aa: CASSPLNPGPYGYTF

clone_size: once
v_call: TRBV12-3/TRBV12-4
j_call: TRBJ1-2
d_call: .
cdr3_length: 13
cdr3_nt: TGTGCCAGCAGCGCAACAGAGAACTATGGCTACACCTTC
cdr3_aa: CASSATENYGYTF

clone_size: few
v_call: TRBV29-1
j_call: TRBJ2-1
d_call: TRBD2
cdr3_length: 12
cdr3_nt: TGCAGCGTTGATAGCGGGGGGATTGAGCAGTTCTTC
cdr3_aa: CSVDSGGIEQFF

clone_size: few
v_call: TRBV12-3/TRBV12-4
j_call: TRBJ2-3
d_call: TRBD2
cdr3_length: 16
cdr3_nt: TGTGCCAGCAGTTTGACGGGGGGAGCCGTGGGTGATACGCAGTATTTT
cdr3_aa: CASSLTGGAVGDTQYF

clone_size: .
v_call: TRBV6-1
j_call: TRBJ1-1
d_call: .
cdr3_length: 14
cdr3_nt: TGTGCCAGCAATGAAAACACCTTGAACACTGAAGCTTTCTTT
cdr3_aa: CASNENTLNTEAFF

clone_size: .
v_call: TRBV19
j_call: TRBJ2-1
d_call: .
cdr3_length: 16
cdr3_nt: TGTGCCAGTAGTCCTCAAGGGGGGATTCCTTACAATGAGCAGTTCTTC
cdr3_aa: CASSPQGGIPYNEQFF

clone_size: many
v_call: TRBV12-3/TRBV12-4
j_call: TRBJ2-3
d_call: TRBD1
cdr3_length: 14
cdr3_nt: TGTGCCAGCAGCGCGGACAGGAGGACAGATACGCAGTATTTT
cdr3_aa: CASSADRRTDTQYF

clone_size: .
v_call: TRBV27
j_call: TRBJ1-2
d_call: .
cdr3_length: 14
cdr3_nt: TGTGCCAGCAGTTTATCTGCGGGGACTCGAGGCTACACCTTC
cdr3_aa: CASSLSAGTRGYTF

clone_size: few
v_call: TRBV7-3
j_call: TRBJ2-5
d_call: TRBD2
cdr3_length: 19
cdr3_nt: TGTGCCAGCAGTCGAACCCCCCGGCTAGCGGCGCCCCGGTGGGAGACCCAGTACTTC
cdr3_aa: CASSRTPRLAAPRWETQYF

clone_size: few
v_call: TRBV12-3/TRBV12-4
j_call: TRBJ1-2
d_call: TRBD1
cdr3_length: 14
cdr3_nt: TGTGCCAGCAGTCAGGGGGGCGGTATCTATGGCTACACCTTC
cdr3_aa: CASSQGGGIYGYTF